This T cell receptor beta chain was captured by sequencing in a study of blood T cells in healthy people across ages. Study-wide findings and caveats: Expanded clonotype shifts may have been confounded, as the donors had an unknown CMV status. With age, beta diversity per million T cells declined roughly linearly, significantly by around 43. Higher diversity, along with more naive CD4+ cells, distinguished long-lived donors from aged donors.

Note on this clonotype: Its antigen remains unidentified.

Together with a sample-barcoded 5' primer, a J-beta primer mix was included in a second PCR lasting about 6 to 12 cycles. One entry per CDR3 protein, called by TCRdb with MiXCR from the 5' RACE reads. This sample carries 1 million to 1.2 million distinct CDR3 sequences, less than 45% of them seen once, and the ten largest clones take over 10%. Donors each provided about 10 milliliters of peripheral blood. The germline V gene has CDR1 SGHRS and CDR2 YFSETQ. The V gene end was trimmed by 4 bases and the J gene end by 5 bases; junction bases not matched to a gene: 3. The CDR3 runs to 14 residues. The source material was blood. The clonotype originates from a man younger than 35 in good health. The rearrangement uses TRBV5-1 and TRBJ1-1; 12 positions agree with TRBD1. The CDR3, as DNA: TGCGCCAGCAGCCGGGGACAGGGGGCGACTGAAGCTTTCTTT. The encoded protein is CASSRGQGATEAFF.